The entry that follows covers one TCR beta chain sequence. Its antigen is still unknown. The data derive from a study of T cells in localized non-small cell lung cancer. Points from the study as a whole: Because researchers sequenced only one region of the tumor, heterogeneity is still possible. Uninvolved adjacent lung had the highest recorded T cell clonality, with tumor below it. Detection in adjacent lung was observed for a median approximately 53 of the top 100 tumor clones. The study linked higher blood T cell density to longer overall survival.

Some clones are missing from TCRdb's copy, which holds only in-frame ones; the method was immunoSEQ multiplex PCR. The profile covers tens of thousands of clones, with 87% appearing a single time and around 28% taken by the ten largest. Germline assignment: CDR1 SEHNR and CDR2 FQNEAQ (reference sequence). CDR3 length: 11 residues. The V and J ends lost 5 bases and 2 bases respectively, with 4 bases between them. This chain uses TRBV7-9 with TRBJ2-7; D not certain. The source material was peripheral blood, sampled before any cancer treatment. The TCR was taken from a male donor at least 60 years old with stage I squamous cell lung carcinoma. CDR3 sequence (DNA): TGTGCCAGCAGCGACACCTACGAGCAGTACTTC. Encoded protein: CASSDTYEQYF.